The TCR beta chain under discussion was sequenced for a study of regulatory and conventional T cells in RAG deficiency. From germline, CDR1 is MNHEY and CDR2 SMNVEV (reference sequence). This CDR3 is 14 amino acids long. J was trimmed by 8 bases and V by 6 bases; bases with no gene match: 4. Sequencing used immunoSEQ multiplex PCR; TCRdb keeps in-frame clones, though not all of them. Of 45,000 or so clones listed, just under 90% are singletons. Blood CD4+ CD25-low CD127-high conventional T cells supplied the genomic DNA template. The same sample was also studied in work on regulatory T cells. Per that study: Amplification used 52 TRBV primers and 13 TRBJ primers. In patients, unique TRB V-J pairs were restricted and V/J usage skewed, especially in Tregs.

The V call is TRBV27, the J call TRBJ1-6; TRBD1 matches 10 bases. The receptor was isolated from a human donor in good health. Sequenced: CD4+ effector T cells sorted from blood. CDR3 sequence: CASSRDRGYSPLHF. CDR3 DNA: TGTGCCAGCAGCCGGGACAGGGGTTATTCACCCCTCCACTTT.